The text below deals with one T cell receptor beta chain. Its antigen is still unknown. The germline V and J ends were trimmed by 4 bases and 3 bases, with 12 bases remaining between them. From germline, CDR1 is MDHEN and CDR2 SYDVKM. CDR3 size: 14 residues. In the sorted-subset replicate PCRs, 150 to 200 ng DNA, 30,000 or so T cell genomes, was used. Profiling relied on immunoSEQ multiplex PCR, and the TCRdb table lists in-frame clones only, not all of them. The repertoire holds about 2 million clones, around 95% seen once, with 0.1% to 0.15% in the top ten. The data were obtained in a study of shared clonotypes between healthy human individuals. Study-wide results and caveats: Lower generation probabilities were found for non-shared clonotypes than for those shared by all four donors. Blood alone was sampled, and tissue repertoires likely differ.

The rearrangement uses TRBV28 and TRBJ1-1; tentative D call: TRBD1 (6 bases). The TCR originated in a man aged 18 to 29 in good health. Sequences were obtained from naive CD4+ T cells sorted from blood. As to subset: CD45RA+ positively selected. The CDR3 spells CASSSYPGDTEAFF. CDR3 DNA sequence: TGTGCCAGCAGTTCTTACCCAGGGGACACTGAAGCTTTCTTT.